The 27 T cell receptor beta chains listed next were all sequenced from one sample in a study of cytomegalovirus exposure and HLA in healthy donors. It was with 60 Vbeta and 13 Jbeta primers that the PCR ran. Clones were read by immunoSEQ multiplex PCR, and TCRdb kept only the in-frame ones, dropping some. The table shows over 90,000 clones, with 63% occurring only once. Specimen: PBMCs. Receptors were obtained from a human donor in good health.

This chain links TRBV27 with TRBJ1-5; TRBD1 is a possible D gene (5 bases). The V gene lost 3 bases and the J gene lost 8 bases, with 14 bases spanning the gap. This CDR3 has 14 residues. Germline V CDR1 and CDR2: MNHEY, SMNVEV (reference sequence). The CDR3 region is CASSFAGGGEPQHF. The CDR3, as DNA: TGTGCCAGCAGTTTCGCGGGGGGGGGAGAGCCCCAGCATTTT.

The chain uses TRBV5-1 and TRBJ2-1; 10 positions agree with TRBD1. The CDR3 runs to 14 residues. Germline CDR1 is SGHRS and CDR2 is YFSETQ. Trimming took 3 bases from V and 8 from J; bases not matched to a gene: 5. The CDR3 sequence: CASSSGQGWHEQFF. In DNA form, the CDR3 reads TGCGCCAGCAGCTCGGGACAGGGGTGGCATGAGCAGTTCTTC.

The CDR3 spells CASSQDTSSYNEQFF. In DNA form, the CDR3 reads TGTGCCAGCTCACAAGACACGAGCTCCTACAATGAGCAGTTCTTC. The V and J genes are TRBV18 and TRBJ2-1; no clear D. CDR1 KGHSH and CDR2 LQKENI come from the germline V gene. The V end lost 4 bases, the J end lost 0 bases, and 10 bases lay between the germline ends. This CDR3 comprises 15 residues.

The V and J genes are TRBV28 and TRBJ1-5; D is possibly TRBD1 (6 bases). V dropped 6 bases and J dropped 6 bases, with 18 bases sitting between them. Germline CDR1 is MDHEN and CDR2 is SYDVKM. The CDR3 totals 15 residues. The CDR3 DNA is TGTGCCAGCAGCTCCCGGCGGGGGCAGGGTCAGCCCCAGCATTTT. This sequence encodes CASSSRRGQGQPQHF.

The chain recombines TRBV10-3 with TRBJ1-2; weak D call: TRBD1 (6 bases). The CDR3 is made up of 14 amino acids. CDR1 and CDR2 (germline): ENHRY, SYGVKD. V was trimmed by 2 bases and J by 3 bases, leaving 10 bases between them. CDR3 nucleotides: TGTGCCATCAGTGAGCCGGGGGGCGACTATGGCTACACCTTC. This translates into CAISEPGGDYGYTF.

The sample holds one count of this clone. The J gene is TRBJ2-3, the V gene TRBV11-2; D not resolved. The length of the CDR3 is 16 residues. CDR1 SGHAT and CDR2 FQNNGV come from the germline V gene. V was trimmed by 1 base and J by 4 bases, leaving 15 bases between them. DNA for the CDR3: TGTGCCAGCAGCTTAGCCAGTTGGGCCGCCCCAGATACGCAGTATTTT. It is translated as CASSLASWAAPDTQYF.

The V call is TRBV10-1, the J call TRBJ2-1, with D tentatively TRBD1 (5 bases). The V gene lost 6 bases and the J gene lost 8 bases, with 14 bases spanning the gap. Looked up from germline, CDR1 is WNHNN and CDR2 is SYGVQD (reference sequence). The CDR3 runs 13 residues. CDR3 sequence reads: CASSSGIKDEQFF. CDR3 bases: TGCGCCAGCAGCTCAGGGATTAAGGATGAGCAGTTCTTC.

The gene calls are TRBV29-1 and TRBJ2-7, with 9 positions matching TRBD2. CDR3 length: 14 amino acids. Germline values: CDR1 SQVTM, CDR2 ANQGSEA. V was pared by 6 bases and J by 2 bases, with 8 bases of the junction left unmatched. CDR3: CSVGTSGPPYEQYF. CDR3 nucleotide sequence: TGCAGCGTGGGCACTAGCGGGCCTCCCTACGAGCAGTACTTC.

This clone was recorded a few times. The chain recombines TRBV2 with TRBJ1-1; D possibly corresponds to TRBD1 (6 bases). Trimming removed 6 bases from V and 9 bases from J, with 8 bases in between. CDR1 and CDR2 from the germline V gene are SNHLY and FYNNEI. CDR3 length: 10 amino acids. The CDR3 protein is CASRDRQAFF. The CDR3 DNA sequence: TGTGCCAGCAGGGACAGACAAGCTTTCTTT.

This chain connects TRBV12-5 to TRBJ1-3, with D unclear. CDR1 is LGHNT and CDR2 is FRNRAP in the germline V gene. The CDR3 extends over 14 amino acids. Trimming removed 2 bases at V and 4 bases at J, with 9 bases between. The CDR3 protein is CASGLPVSGNTIYF. CDR3 DNA: TGTGCTAGTGGTTTGCCGGTTTCGGGAAACACCATATATTTT.

This CDR3 is CAWSVGAGVTDTQYF. CDR3 bases: TGTGCCTGGAGTGTAGGGGCGGGAGTAACAGATACGCAGTATTTT. V and J are TRBV30 and TRBJ2-3, with 7 bases identical to TRBD2. The J segment lost 3 bases and the V segment lost 0 bases, leaving 6 bases of the junction unmatched. CDR3 length: 15 amino acids. Germline V gene sequence: CDR1 GTSNPN, CDR2 SVGIG (reference sequence).

This clone was found a few times. The chain uses TRBV19 and TRBJ2-7; TRBD1 matches at 10 bases. After removal of 11 bases from V and 1 base from J, the junction contained 5 bases not matched to a gene. The V gene's germline CDR1 is LNHDA and CDR2 SQIVND (reference sequence). The CDR3 runs 13 residues. In nucleotides, the CDR3 is TGTGCCGCCGGGACAGGGGCATCCTACGAGCAGTACTTC. Translation: CAAGTGASYEQYF. Supplemented by reference TRBV19 and TRBJ2-7, the full variable domain reads DGGITQSPKYLFRKEGQNVTLSCEQNLNHDAMYWYRQDPGQGLRLIYYSQIVNDFQKGDIAEGYSVSREKKESFPLTVTSAQKNPTAFYLCAAGTGASYEQYFGPGTRLTVT.

The chain joins TRBV7-6 to TRBJ2-7, with TRBD1 matching over 8 bases. Germline V gene data show CDR1 as SGHVS and CDR2 as FNYEAQ. Trimming removed 5 bases from V and 4 bases from J; junction bases left unmatched: 7. CDR3 length equals 14 residues. This CDR3 is CASSRNRGSYEQYF. The CDR3 nucleotides are TGTGCCAGCAGCCGCAACAGGGGGTCTTACGAGCAGTACTTC.

The chain employs TRBV2 and TRBJ1-2; 9 bases match TRBD1. CDR3 length: 14 amino acids. In germline, CDR1 is SNHLY, CDR2 FYNNEI. Losses at the gene ends were 4 bases for V and 2 bases for J; bases not matched to a gene: 2. The CDR3 region is CASSVDRGNYGYTF. The CDR3 coding sequence is TGTGCCAGCAGTGTGGACAGGGGAAACTATGGCTACACCTTC.

The genes are TRBV19 and TRBJ2-7; a weak D match, TRBD1 (6 bases). Germline V lookup: CDR1 LNHDA, CDR2 SQIVND (reference sequence). There are 11 residues in the CDR3. Trimming removed 8 bases at V and 3 bases at J, with 8 bases between. CDR3: CASGDNYEQYF. As DNA, the CDR3 is TGTGCCAGTGGGGACAACTACGAGCAGTACTTC.

This clone was detected only a few times. This chain links TRBV6-5 with TRBJ1-1, with 7 bases identical to TRBD1. There are 16 residues in the CDR3. With 4 bases clipped from V and 5 bases from J, the junction kept 13 bases outside the gene matches. Germline V gene data show CDR1 as MNHEY and CDR2 as SVGAGI. This chain's CDR3 is CASSLAGGISGTEAFF. CDR3 nucleotide sequence: TGTGCCAGCAGTTTGGCAGGGGGGATATCAGGAACTGAAGCTTTCTTT.

V usage is TRBV7-2 and J usage is TRBJ2-7; D ambiguous. Looked up from germline, CDR1 is SGHTA and CDR2 is FQGNSA. The V and J ends lost 8 bases and 3 bases respectively, with 8 bases between them. The CDR3 covers 11 residues. This CDR3 reads CASSNSYEQYF. The CDR3 DNA reads TGTGCCAGCTCCAACAGCTACGAGCAGTACTTC.

V is TRBV5-1 and J is TRBJ2-5; D may be TRBD2 (5 bases). Germline CDR1 is SGHRS and CDR2 is YFSETQ. The CDR3 runs 15 residues. V was clipped by 4 bases and J by 5 bases, with 18 bases between them. As DNA, the CDR3 is TGCGCCAGCAGCCGGGCGGCTAGCCTCGGGGAGACCCAGTACTTC. Its protein is CASSRAASLGETQYF.

This sequence joins TRBV18 and TRBJ1-5; D might be TRBD1 (5 bases). The V end lost 7 bases, the J end lost 3 bases, and 13 bases lay between the germline ends. The germline gives CDR1 KGHSH, CDR2 LQKENI. The CDR3 sequence is 14 residues long. CDR3 DNA sequence: TGTGCCAGCTGGGAGGGGCGGATCAATCAGCCCCAGCATTTT. It is translated as CASWEGRINQPQHF.

The rearrangement joins TRBV7-9 to TRBJ2-7; a weak D match, TRBD1 (5 bases). This CDR3 is 14 amino acids long. Germline CDR1 reads SEHNR; CDR2 reads FQNEAQ (reference sequence). The V end lost 1 base, the J end lost 2 bases, and 9 bases lay between the germline ends. This chain's CDR3 is CASSLGDSTYEQYF. The CDR3 DNA reads as TGTGCCAGCAGCTTAGGCGACAGCACCTACGAGCAGTACTTC.

The V call is TRBV10-1, the J call TRBJ2-3; 13 bases match TRBD2. The CDR3 covers 14 residues. Germline V gives CDR1 WNHNN, CDR2 SYGVQD (reference sequence). V lost 10 bases and J lost 6; bases outside the gene matches: 7. CDR3: CANLGLAGSDTQYF. The CDR3 DNA sequence: TGCGCCAACTTGGGACTAGCGGGATCGGATACGCAGTATTTT.

This sequence joins TRBV6-5 and TRBJ1-1, with 7 bases lining up with TRBD1. J was trimmed by 6 bases and V by 6 bases; bases with no gene match: 4. Germline V gene lookup returns CDR1 MNHEY and CDR2 SVGAGI. The CDR3 is made up of 12 amino acids. CDR3 DNA sequence: TGTGCCAGCAGGAGGGACAGCTCTGAAGCTTTCTTT. Translating it yields CASRRDSSEAFF.

This clone was observed a few times. The chain is built from TRBV30 and TRBJ2-1; 10 bases align to TRBD2. There are 15 residues in the CDR3. Germline assignment: CDR1 GTSNPN and CDR2 SVGIG (reference sequence). Trimming at V came to 8 bases and at J to 5 bases, leaving 12 bases not matched to a gene. CDR3 DNA sequence: TGTGCCCATTCTCGGACTAGCGGCCTAAACAATGAGCAGTTCTTC. This translates into CAHSRTSGLNNEQFF.

The rearrangement links TRBV7-9 to TRBJ2-1; 9 nucleotides match TRBD2. Germline V CDR1 and CDR2: SEHNR, FQNEAQ (reference sequence). This CDR3 comprises 16 residues. V shed 1 base, J shed 5 bases, and the junction held 6 bases outside the gene matches. This CDR3 is CASSLDAGGAHNEQFF. As DNA, the CDR3 is TGTGCCAGCAGCTTAGATGCGGGAGGGGCCCACAATGAGCAGTTCTTC.

The chain is built from TRBV11-2 and TRBJ2-2; no reliable D call. Between the trimmed V and J ends, which lost 3 bases and 1 base, there was a span of 6 bases. Looked up from germline, CDR1 is SGHAT and CDR2 is FQNNGV. The CDR3 runs to 14 residues. CDR3 coding DNA: TGTGCCAGCAGCTTTTCAGGGAACACCGGGGAGCTGTTTTTT. The encoded protein is CASSFSGNTGELFF.

The chain has TRBV2 and TRBJ2-7; 13 bases map to TRBD2. This CDR3 has 18 residues. Per germline, CDR1 SNHLY and CDR2 FYNNEI. Unmatched junction bases numbered 14, after V lost 7 bases and J lost 2 bases. For the CDR3, the DNA is TGTGCCAGCAAAGGGGGACTAGCGGGGTCCCGATTCCCCTACGAGCAGTACTTC. This gives the protein CASKGGLAGSRFPYEQYF.

The CDR3 sequence is CASSLAGTATDTQYF. CDR3 DNA sequence: TGCGCCAGCAGCTTGGCCGGGACAGCTACAGATACGCAGTATTTT. The chain links TRBV5-1 to TRBJ2-3; 7 positions match TRBD1. Trimming at V came to 0 bases and at J to 3 bases, leaving 4 bases not matched to a gene. The CDR3 extends over 15 amino acids. Germline assignment: CDR1 SGHRS and CDR2 YFSETQ.